What follows are 17 T cell receptor beta chains derived from one specimen sequenced in a study of response to subunit inactivated influenza vaccine (dated by TCRdb to between 2018 and 2020). Libraries were built with RT-PCR. The sequencing machine was an Illumina HiSeq 2500. TCRdb reworked the public reads: Q25 trimming with fastp, MiXCR clone assembly, productive beta chains retained. Rows merge per CDR3 protein into single entries with the most common DNA and genes. The sample profile shows about 480,000 distinct CDR3 sequences; 10% to 15% of them were found once. The ten largest clones add up to around 12% of the sample. Per the publication, the time point label means: 45 to 55 days after influenza vaccine administration. The source was PBMCs from blood, collected roughly 6 weeks after vaccination. These receptors were obtained from a man aged 50 to 60 who received an inactivated influenza vaccine. Donor details come from another sample of the same person, matched by shared clones.

This clonotype was found a few times. J is TRBJ1-2 and V is TRBV2; 7 bases line up with TRBD1. The CDR3 covers 12 residues. V lost 5 bases, J lost 6 bases, and 3 bases stayed unmatched. CDR1 SNHLY and CDR2 FYNNEI come from the germline V gene. The CDR3 region is CASSPQGDGYTF. CDR3 bases: TGTGCCAGCAGTCCTCAGGGGGATGGCTACACCTTC. The entire variable domain, with the rest obtained from reference TRBV2 and TRBJ1-2, is as follows: EPEVTQTPSHQVTQMGQEVILRCVPISNHLYFYWYRQILGQKVEFLVSFYNNEISEKSEIFDDQFSVERPDGSNFTLKIRSTKLEDSAMYFCASSPQGDGYTFGSGTRLTVV.

The chain has TRBV12-3 or TRBV12-4 and TRBJ2-2; 9 bases line up with TRBD2. The CDR3 extends over 15 amino acids. J lost 6 bases, V lost 6 bases, and 8 bases had no gene match. As DNA, the CDR3 is TGTGCCAGCAGCCAAGGGACTAGCTGGCCCGGGGAGCTGTTTTTT. Its protein product is CASSQGTSWPGELFF.

This clonotype was seen a few times. This chain connects TRBV10-3 to TRBJ2-1; 11 nucleotides match TRBD2. The CDR3 runs 17 residues. Losses at the gene ends were 0 bases for V and 6 bases for J; bases not matched to a gene: 7. Germline V gene lookup returns CDR1 ENHRY and CDR2 SYGVKD. CDR3 bases: TGTGCCATCAGTGAGTCGATAGCGGGGGGGCTTTTCAATGAGCAGTTCTTC. Its protein is CAISESIAGGLFNEQFF.

This clonotype came up a few times. The CDR3 loop reads CASSVEGGHGTDTQYF. The CDR3 DNA follows: TGTGCCAGCAGCGTAGAAGGGGGGCACGGCACAGATACGCAGTATTTT. The chain has TRBV9 and TRBJ2-3; D may be TRBD1 or TRBD2 (6 bases each). This CDR3 has 16 amino acids. The V gene lost 0 bases and the J gene lost 1 base, with 12 bases spanning the gap. Germline lookup yields CDR1 SGDLS and CDR2 YYNGEE.

On this clonotype: A read error is possible here, since a much larger clone lies one base away. The chain carries TRBV7-9 and TRBJ2-5, with D possibly matching TRBD2 (5 bases). Germline CDR1 is SEHNR and CDR2 is FQNEAQ (reference sequence). There are 13 residues in the CDR3. This CDR3 reads CASSRSDQEAQYF. The CDR3 coding sequence is TGTGCCAGCAGTCGTAGCGACCAAGAGGCCCAGTACTTC.

This clonotype was counted between two and nine times. This chain joins TRBV6-5 and TRBJ2-1, with a tentative D call TRBD1 (6 bases). The V gene lost 6 bases and the J gene lost 5 bases, with 23 bases spanning the gap. This CDR3 contains 17 residues. CDR1 is MNHEY and CDR2 is SVGAGI in the germline V gene. CDR3 amino acids: CASSSSILGHQNNEQFF. Here the CDR3 DNA reads TGTGCCAGCAGCTCCTCTATTTTGGGACACCAAAACAATGAGCAGTTCTTC.

This clonotype came up a few times. V is TRBV11-2 and J is TRBJ2-1; D might be TRBD1 or TRBD2, each matching 5 bases. Germline values: CDR1 SGHAT, CDR2 FQNNGV. The V and J ends lost 7 bases and 7 bases respectively, with 23 bases between them. The CDR3 has 16 residues. Here the CDR3 reads CASTGAYDPIKNEQFF. In nucleotides, the CDR3 is TGTGCCAGCACCGGGGCTTATGACCCTATAAAGAATGAGCAGTTCTTC. Supplemented by reference TRBV11-2 and TRBJ2-1, the full variable domain reads EAGVAQSPRYKIIEKRQSVAFWCNPISGHATLYWYQQILGQGPKLLIQFQNNGVVDDSQLPKDRFSAERLKGVDSTLKIQPAKLEDSAVYLCASTGAYDPIKNEQFFGPGTRLTVL.

The V gene is TRBV6-4, the J gene TRBJ1-4; D is unclear. V gave up 7 bases and J gave up 2 bases, with 8 bases separating them. In germline, CDR1 is MRHNA, CDR2 SNTAGT. CDR3 length equals 13 residues. DNA for the CDR3: TGTGCCAGCACTAGGGAGACTAATGAAAAACTGTTTTTT. Translation: CASTRETNEKLFF.

This clonotype was counted between two and nine times. The CDR3 DNA is TGCAGTGCCGAATCCGTTTCTATATCCTACAATGAGCAGTTCTTC. Amino acids: CSAESVSISYNEQFF. The rearrangement joins TRBV20-1 to TRBJ2-1; D not resolved. CDR3 size: 15 residues. V was pared by 6 bases and J by 1 base, with 16 bases between. Germline loops: CDR1 DFQATT, CDR2 SNEGSKA (reference sequence).

In DNA form, the CDR3 reads TGTGCCAGCAGTTGGTCCCGGGAGACCGGGGAGCTGTTTTTT. This encodes CASSWSRETGELFF. The chain has TRBV6-2 or TRBV6-3 and TRBJ2-2; D may be TRBD2 (6 bases). The CDR3 length is 14 residues. Germline V gene lookup returns CDR1 MNHEY and CDR2 SVGEGT. V lost 4 bases, J lost 5 bases, and 11 bases lay in between.

The table lists this clonotype with a few counts. V is TRBV7-6 and J is TRBJ2-3, with TRBD2 identical over 10 bases. Germline V gene sequence: CDR1 SGHVS, CDR2 FNYEAQ. The CDR3 extends over 20 amino acids. The V and J ends lost 4 bases and 2 bases, in that order; junction bases with no gene match: 18. The CDR3 is CASSSWGGFSGGPDTDTQYF. CDR3 nucleotide sequence: TGTGCCAGCAGCTCCTGGGGGGGCTTTAGCGGGGGGCCCGACACAGATACGCAGTATTTT.

This chain's CDR3 is CSARDVVAGPSYEQYF. As DNA, the CDR3 is TGCAGTGCTAGAGATGTGGTAGCGGGGCCTTCCTACGAGCAGTACTTC. This rearrangement joins TRBV20-1 to TRBJ2-7; 8 positions agree with TRBD2. V lost 0 bases, J lost 1 base, and 8 bases stayed unmatched. Germline V lookup: CDR1 DFQATT, CDR2 SNEGSKA (reference sequence). The CDR3 consists of 16 residues.

In its sample, this clonotype was seen a few times. The chain carries TRBV3-1 and TRBJ2-2, with D possibly being TRBD1 (5 bases). V lost 1 base and J 2 bases, leaving 11 bases between the germline ends. Per the germline V gene, CDR1 is LGHDT and CDR2 is YNNKEL (reference sequence). This CDR3 is built from 16 residues. The CDR3 nucleotides are TGTGCCAGCAGCCAAGCTAACAGGCCTAACACCGGGGAGCTGTTTTTT. It is translated as CASSQANRPNTGELFF.

This chain connects TRBV10-3 to TRBJ1-1; TRBD1 is a possible D gene (6 bases). The CDR3 contains 16 residues. V dropped 2 bases and J dropped 1 base, with 14 bases sitting between them. The germline CDR1 and CDR2 sequences are ENHRY and SYGVKD. The CDR3 DNA reads TGTGCCATCAGTGAGGGGGGCAGGAGAGGGAACACTGAAGCTTTCTTT. Translation gives CAISEGGRRGNTEAFF.

This rearrangement joins TRBV20-1 to TRBJ2-7, with a weak D call TRBD2 (5 bases). The CDR3 length is 13 residues. Germline CDR1 and CDR2: DFQATT and SNEGSKA (reference sequence). Trimming stripped 3 bases from V and 6 bases from J, with 15 bases between. CDR3 in DNA: TGCAGTGCTAGCGTTGGACTCGAGGGCGAGCAGTACTTC. This encodes CSASVGLEGEQYF.

The chain carries TRBV4-2 and TRBJ2-7; 9 nucleotides align to TRBD1. The CDR3 runs 15 residues. Germline loops: CDR1 LGHNA, CDR2 YNFKEQ. Trimming took 0 bases from V and 4 from J; bases not matched to a gene: 4. CDR3 residues: CASSQDGQGSYEQYF. CDR3 DNA sequence: TGTGCCAGCAGCCAAGATGGACAGGGGAGTTACGAGCAGTACTTC.

This clonotype was observed at least ten times. The rearrangement uses TRBV5-1 and TRBJ2-6, with D possibly being TRBD1 or TRBD2 (5 bases each). The CDR3 loop spans 18 amino acids. Trimming cost V 0 bases and J 2 bases, with 15 bases left between them. CDR1 is SGHRS, CDR2 YFSETQ, per germline. This chain's CDR3 is CASSLGPSGTPGANVLTF. CDR3 coding DNA: TGCGCCAGCAGCTTGGGTCCGTCAGGGACCCCTGGGGCCAACGTCCTGACTTTC.